One T cell receptor (beta chain) is described in this entry. Its antigen is undetermined. TCR beta sequencing covered blood CD8+ and CD4+ T cells. These data originate in a study of CD8 T cells in Susac syndrome. This CDR3 contains 17 residues. The ends lost 5 bases at V and 1 base at J; junction bases unmatched: 13. Study-wide results and limits: It was acknowledged in the study that its TCR sequencing and HLA analysis involved a relatively small number of individuals.

About 0.5 to 1 ug RNA was reverse transcribed with random hexamers. With immunoSEQ multiplex PCR, TCR beta CDR3 was amplified across 54 Vbeta and 13 Jbeta. TCRdb analysed the immunoSEQ multiplex PCR reads with MiXCR anew, one entry per CDR3 protein. Of roughly 130,000 distinct CDR3 sequences in the sample, 90% to 95% were seen once. The rearrangement links TRBV12-3 or TRBV12-4 to TRBJ1-1; 7 positions agree with TRBD1. The receptor was isolated from a human donor in good health. Sequencing was performed on CD4+ T cells from PBMCs. The CDR3 here is CASSPYSGGKTNTEAFF. CDR3 DNA: TGTGCCAGCAGTCCCTATTCAGGGGGAAAGACGAACACTGAAGCTTTCTTT.